This is a list of T cell receptor beta chains from one sample in a study of preoperative IRX-2 immunotherapy in early breast cancer. Sequenced by immunoSEQ multiplex PCR; TCRdb stores in-frame clones only, minus some. This table has some 99,000 clones, about nine tenths appearing once. This sample comprised tumor tissue, obtained after IRX-2 immunotherapy. Receptors originate from a human donor with breast cancer. CDR3s include the opening cysteine and the closing phenylalanine or tryptophan. D genes are given only for firm matches. Rows may omit the clone size; those that give it use once, few, many or a size class.

size,V,D,J,CDR3,DNA
NA,TRBV5-1,TRBD1,TRBJ1-5,CASSLGGQAEQPQHF,TGCGCCAGCAGCTTGGGCGGACAGGCGGAGCAGCCCCAGCATTTT
NA,TRBV6-8,TRBD1,TRBJ1-1,CASSFTGGSTEAFF,TGTGCCAGCAGTTTTACAGGGGGGAGCACTGAAGCTTTCTTT
NA,TRBV18,NA,TRBJ2-2,CASSPYTGELFF,TGTGCCAGCTCGCCTTACACCGGGGAGCTGTTTTTT
NA,TRBV6-8,NA,TRBJ1-1,CASSYTELAEAFF,TGTGCCAGCAGTTACACAGAGTTGGCTGAAGCTTTCTTT
few,TRBV15,TRBD1,TRBJ1-5,CATSRDPWDRGHQPQHF,TGTGCCACCAGCAGAGACCCCTGGGACAGGGGGCATCAGCCCCAGCATTTT
NA,TRBV29-1,NA,TRBJ1-5,CSVDPKAQVRSNQPQHF,TGCAGCGTTGATCCCAAGGCGCAGGTACGTAGCAATCAGCCCCAGCATTTT
NA,TRBV6-8,NA,TRBJ2-7,CASRTAVTYEQYF,TGTGCCAGCAGAACTGCTGTTACCTACGAGCAGTACTTC
NA,TRBV7-6,TRBD2,TRBJ2-1,CASSLATGTSAGPRQFF,TGTGCCAGCAGCTTGGCGACTGGGACTAGCGCGGGACCTCGGCAGTTCTTC
NA,TRBV18,TRBD1,TRBJ1-2,CASSPGSGGTNYGYTF,TGTGCCAGCTCACCGGGATCAGGGGGAACTAACTATGGCTACACCTTC
NA,TRBV7-4,TRBD2,TRBJ2-7,CASSLAGAGVSYEQYF,TGTGCCAGCAGCTTGGCCGGTGCGGGAGTGTCATACGAGCAGTACTTC
NA,TRBV19,NA,TRBJ2-3,CASSSFELQSTDTQYF,TGTGCCAGTAGTAGCTTCGAACTACAGAGCACAGATACGCAGTATTTT
NA,TRBV4-1,NA,TRBJ1-5,CASSQVDRTNQPQHF,TGCGCCAGCAGCCAAGTTGACAGAACTAATCAGCCCCAGCATTTT
NA,TRBV28,NA,TRBJ2-5,CASSYVTGRQETQYF,TGTGCCAGCAGTTATGTTACAGGAAGGCAAGAGACCCAGTACTTC
once,TRBV14,NA,TRBJ2-7,CASSLYYEQYF,TGTGCCAGCAGCCTATATTACGAGCAGTACTTC
NA,TRBV28,NA,TRBJ2-1,CASSYGLLEQFF,TGTGCCAGCAGTTACGGACTCCTTGAGCAGTTCTTC
NA,TRBV4-1,NA,TRBJ2-6,CASSQDLYSGANVLTF,TGCGCCAGCAGCCAAGATCTGTACTCTGGGGCCAACGTCCTGACTTTC
NA,TRBV29-1,TRBD1,TRBJ1-2,CSVEDIGDSAYGYTF,TGCAGCGTTGAAGATATAGGGGACAGTGCCTATGGCTACACCTTC
NA,TRBV19,NA,TRBJ1-1,CASMDRDTEAFF,TGTGCCAGTATGGATCGGGACACTGAAGCTTTCTTT
few,TRBV6-1,NA,TRBJ1-6,CASSEEAGSHSSYNSPLHF,TGTGCCAGCAGTGAAGAGGCAGGGTCCCACTCCTCCTATAATTCACCCCTCCACTTT
NA,TRBV6-8,NA,TRBJ2-2,CASSVSLANTGELFF,TGTGCCAGCAGTGTATCGCTCGCGAACACCGGGGAGCTGTTTTTT
NA,TRBV10-1,NA,TRBJ1-2,CASSESLDGYTF,TGCGCCAGCAGTGAGTCTTTGGATGGCTACACCTTC
NA,TRBV22-1,NA,TRBJ2-6,CASSTGANVLTF,TGTGCCAGCAGCACTGGGGCCAACGTCCTGACTTTC
NA,TRBV7-8,NA,TRBJ1-1,CASSTGLNTEAFF,TGTGCCAGCAGTACAGGGCTAAACACTGAAGCTTTCTTT
NA,TRBV19,NA,TRBJ1-6,CASRIRSSYNSPLHF,TGTGCCAGTAGAATTAGGAGCTCCTATAATTCACCCCTCCACTTT
NA,TRBV30,NA,TRBJ2-7,CAWTTGFLQYF,TGTGCCTGGACCACAGGGTTTTTGCAGTACTTC
few,TRBV15,NA,TRBJ1-4,CATSLINRGGEKLFF,TGTGCCACCAGCTTAATCAATCGCGGGGGTGAAAAACTGTTTTTT
NA,TRBV5-1,TRBD1,TRBJ2-7,CASSLVGDSPYEQYF,TGCGCCAGCAGCTTGGTTGGGGACAGTCCCTACGAGCAGTACTTC
NA,TRBV18,TRBD1,TRBJ1-3,CASSHRGQGQSGNTIYF,TGTGCCAGCTCACACCGGGGACAGGGACAATCAGGAAACACCATATATTTT
NA,TRBV18,NA,TRBJ2-7,CASSQQGALSSYEQYF,TGTGCCAGCTCTCAACAGGGTGCCCTCAGCTCCTACGAGCAGTACTTC
NA,TRBV15,TRBD1,TRBJ1-2,CATSRAQTGASGYTF,TGTGCCACCAGCAGAGCGCAGACAGGGGCGAGTGGCTACACCTTC
NA,TRBV30,NA,TRBJ1-4,CAWSLGGGNEKLFF,TGTGCCTGGAGTTTGGGCGGAGGTAATGAAAAACTGTTTTTT
NA,TRBV19,NA,TRBJ2-7,CASSTRAGDYEQYF,TGTGCCAGTAGTACCAGGGCAGGGGACTACGAGCAGTACTTC
few,TRBV18,NA,TRBJ1-1,CASSPPDVGNTEAFF,TGTGCCAGCTCACCCCCGGATGTAGGGAACACTGAAGCTTTCTTT
once,TRBV5-1,NA,TRBJ1-5,CASSFDGDSNQPQHF,TGCGCCAGCAGCTTCGATGGGGATAGCAATCAGCCCCAGCATTTT
NA,TRBV28,NA,TRBJ1-1,CASSLLGTPNTEAFF,TGTGCCAGCAGCCTCCTGGGCACACCGAACACTGAAGCTTTCTTT
NA,TRBV6-8,TRBD1,TRBJ1-2,CASSDRDRGYTF,TGTGCCAGCAGTGACAGGGATCGGGGCTACACCTTC
NA,TRBV19,TRBD2,TRBJ2-7,CASSRIPGLATGEQYF,TGTGCCAGTAGTCGTATACCGGGACTAGCGACGGGGGAGCAGTACTTC
NA,TRBV19,NA,TRBJ1-5,CASSIIPGRQPQHF,TGTGCCAGTAGTATCATTCCAGGGCGCCAGCCCCAGCATTTT
NA,TRBV15,NA,TRBJ2-5,CATSRDPARLGETQYF,TGTGCCACCAGCAGAGATCCGGCCCGCCTAGGGGAGACCCAGTACTTC
NA,TRBV6-8,NA,TRBJ1-5,CASSYTSRGDSNQPQHF,TGTGCCAGCAGTTACACCTCCCGGGGAGATAGCAATCAGCCCCAGCATTTT
NA,TRBV6-8,NA,TRBJ1-3,CASSYPGSGNTIYF,TGTGCCAGCAGTTACCCGGGCTCTGGAAACACCATATATTTT
NA,TRBV6-8,NA,TRBJ1-5,CASRYGLGQPQHF,TGTGCCAGCCGCTATGGGTTAGGGCAGCCCCAGCATTTT
once,TRBV9,NA,TRBJ2-7,CASSAGPYEQYF,TGTGCCAGCAGTGCAGGGCCCTACGAGCAGTACTTC
once,TRBV5-1,NA,TRBJ2-7,CASSLGRGPSYEQYF,TGCGCCAGCAGCTTGGGGCGGGGTCCCTCCTACGAGCAGTACTTC
NA,TRBV10-2,NA,TRBJ1-2,CASSDWGPRGYTF,TGCGCCAGCAGTGACTGGGGGCCTCGAGGCTACACCTTC
few,TRBV6-8,NA,TRBJ2-5,CASIEWGLQETQYF,TGTGCCAGCATCGAATGGGGACTCCAAGAGACCCAGTACTTC
NA,TRBV6-1,TRBD2,TRBJ2-1,CASSEEPSGVHEQFF,TGTGCCAGCAGTGAAGAGCCTAGCGGGGTCCATGAGCAGTTCTTC
NA,TRBV2,NA,TRBJ2-2,CASRGNANTGELFF,TGTGCCAGCCGGGGGAACGCGAACACCGGGGAGCTGTTTTTT